Shown below are 15 T cell receptor beta chains from a single sample sequenced in a study of blood T cell repertoires in COVID-19. Here immunoSEQ multiplex PCR was the method, and the copy in TCRdb shows in-frame clones only, minus some. Here the sample spans more than 200,000 clones, around 84% being singletons. What was sequenced was PBMCs or T cells enriched from blood (not recorded which). The receptor source for this set is a woman aged 45-59 years who had recovered from COVID-19.

The chain couples TRBV7-2 to TRBJ2-5, with 12 bases fitting TRBD2. The ends lost 10 bases at V and 5 bases at J; junction bases unmatched: 8. Germline V gene data show CDR1 as SGHTA and CDR2 as FQGNSA. The CDR3 runs 14 residues. The CDR3 DNA is TGTGCCACCGGACTAGCGGGATCAAGGGAGACCCAGTACTTC. Its protein product is CATGLAGSRETQYF.

The chain links TRBV4-2 to TRBJ2-1, with 8 bases matching TRBD2. The CDR3 spans 16 residues. V shed 4 bases and J 1 base; nucleotides not matched to a gene: 6. The V gene's germline CDR1 is LGHNA and CDR2 YNFKEQ. CDR3 loop: CASSRGLAGSYNEQFF. For the CDR3, the DNA is TGTGCCAGCAGCCGTGGTCTAGCGGGTTCCTACAATGAGCAGTTCTTC.

The rearrangement joins TRBV6-5 to TRBJ1-2; the D gene is possibly TRBD1 (5 bases). The CDR3 has 13 amino acids. Trimming took 7 bases from V and 5 from J, leaving 14 bases between them. Germline V gene data show CDR1 as MNHEY and CDR2 as SVGAGI. The CDR3 DNA reads TGTGCCAGCACCCCGGGACTGGAGTATGGCTACACCTTC. It is translated as CASTPGLEYGYTF.

This clone was counted a few times. The chain is built from TRBV18 and TRBJ2-3; D perhaps matches TRBD2 (5 bases). The CDR3 length is 15 residues. The germline gives CDR1 KGHSH, CDR2 LQKENI. Deletions cut 6 bases from V and 1 base from J, with 14 bases between. CDR3 DNA: TGTGCCAGCTCGCTCCATCCCGGGGGCACAGATACGCAGTATTTT. This codes for CASSLHPGGTDTQYF. The full variable domain, its missing parts supplied by reference TRBV18 and TRBJ2-3, is NAGVMQNPRHLVRRRGQEARLRCSPMKGHSHVYWYRQLPEEGLKFMVYLQKENIIDESGMPKERFSAEFPKEGPSILRIQQVVRGDSAAYFCASSLHPGGTDTQYFGPGTRLTVL.

This sequence joins TRBV29-1 and TRBJ2-1, with D maybe TRBD2 (9 bases). CDR3 length equals 17 residues. Trimming shortened V by 5 bases and J by 5 bases, and 25 bases separated the two germline ends. Germline V lookup: CDR1 SQVTM, CDR2 ANQGSEA. The CDR3 nucleotides read TGCAGCGTTACAGGGGGGGTAGCGGGAGAGGACGACAATGAGCAGTTCTTC. It codes for CSVTGGVAGEDDNEQFF.

The chain recombines TRBV6-5 with TRBJ1-2; D is undetermined. Germline V lookup: CDR1 MNHEY, CDR2 SVGAGI. The CDR3 runs to 14 residues. Trimming took 6 bases from V and 4 from J, leaving 15 bases between them. In DNA, the CDR3 is TGTGCCAGCAGCCAGACCGTCCCGGGCTATGGCTACACCTTC. Translating it yields CASSQTVPGYGYTF.

This clone was recorded once. The genes are TRBV10-3 and TRBJ1-3; 7 nucleotides agree with TRBD1. The V gene's germline CDR1 is ENHRY and CDR2 SYGVKD. J was trimmed by 3 bases and V by 5 bases; bases with no gene match: 4. This CDR3 is built from 14 residues. This CDR3 is CAISPDRDGNTIYF. CDR3 DNA: TGTGCCATCAGTCCCGACAGGGATGGAAACACCATATATTTT.

The J gene is TRBJ1-2, the V gene TRBV9; D gene uncertain. The germline V gene encodes CDR1 SGDLS and CDR2 YYNGEE. V lost 0 bases and J lost 4, with 13 bases in between. The length of the CDR3 is 15 residues. The CDR3 region has the DNA TGTGCCAGCAGCGTAGGGTCTGCCAGTACCTATGGCTACACCTTC. This gives the protein CASSVGSASTYGYTF.

The chain carries TRBV28 and TRBJ2-7; D may be TRBD1 (6 bases). CDR1 is MDHEN, CDR2 SYDVKM, per germline. The CDR3 totals 16 residues. With 3 bases removed from V and 4 bases from J, the gap between germline ends came to 19 bases. The CDR3 reads CASSFNRQVLGYEQYF. Here the CDR3 DNA reads TGTGCCAGCAGTTTTAACAGACAGGTACTTGGGTACGAGCAGTACTTC.

This clone was picked up a small number of times. The chain is built from TRBV7-9 and TRBJ2-7; TRBD2 aligns across 7 bases. V was pared by 5 bases and J by 1 base, with 17 bases of the junction left unmatched. The germline V gene encodes CDR1 SEHNR and CDR2 FQNEAQ (reference sequence). The CDR3 extends over 18 amino acids. The CDR3 loop is CASSQRAGRRESSYEQYF. In nucleotides, the CDR3 is TGTGCCAGCAGCCAGCGGGCGGGGAGGCGGGAGTCTTCCTACGAGCAGTACTTC.

CDR3 nucleotides: TGTGCCAGCAGTCATGACAGGTCGGGTCAGCCCCAGCATTTT. Translated, it gives CASSHDRSGQPQHF. V is TRBV6-2 or TRBV6-3 and J is TRBJ1-5; D is perhaps TRBD1 (6 bases). The CDR3 is 14 residues long. Trimming stripped 5 bases from V and 6 bases from J, with 14 bases between. Germline V gene sequence: CDR1 MNHEY, CDR2 SVGEGT.

This rearrangement joins TRBV2 to TRBJ2-7, with a possible D match to TRBD1 (6 bases). Trimming removed 6 bases at V and 3 bases at J, with 12 bases between. This CDR3 has 13 amino acids. Germline loops: CDR1 SNHLY, CDR2 FYNNEI. The CDR3 here is CASRRTENYEQYF. The CDR3 DNA sequence: TGTGCCAGCAGGAGGACAGAAAACTACGAGCAGTACTTC.

This rearrangement joins TRBV5-1 to TRBJ1-2; D is undetermined. Trimming removed 4 bases from V and 0 bases from J, with 13 bases in between. CDR1 and CDR2 (germline): SGHRS, YFSETQ. The CDR3 length is 15 residues. CDR3 DNA sequence: TGCGCCAGCAGCAGCTCCGCGGGCACTAACTATGGCTACACCTTC. Translated, it gives CASSSSAGTNYGYTF.

V is TRBV5-1 and J is TRBJ2-7; 10 bases are shared with TRBD2. V dropped 0 bases and J dropped 5; count of bases not matched to a gene: 2. CDR1 is SGHRS and CDR2 is YFSETQ in the germline V gene. The CDR3 has 14 amino acids. The CDR3 loop reads CASSLASGSNEQYF. The CDR3 bases are TGCGCCAGCAGCTTGGCTAGCGGGAGTAACGAGCAGTACTTC.

V and J are TRBV9 and TRBJ2-7; 10 bases map to TRBD2. From germline, CDR1 is SGDLS and CDR2 YYNGEE. With 4 bases clipped from V and 2 bases from J, the junction kept 6 bases outside the gene matches. The CDR3 contains 15 residues. CDR3 residues: CASSIQSGRAYEQYF. CDR3 DNA: TGTGCCAGCAGCATTCAGAGCGGGAGGGCCTACGAGCAGTACTTC.